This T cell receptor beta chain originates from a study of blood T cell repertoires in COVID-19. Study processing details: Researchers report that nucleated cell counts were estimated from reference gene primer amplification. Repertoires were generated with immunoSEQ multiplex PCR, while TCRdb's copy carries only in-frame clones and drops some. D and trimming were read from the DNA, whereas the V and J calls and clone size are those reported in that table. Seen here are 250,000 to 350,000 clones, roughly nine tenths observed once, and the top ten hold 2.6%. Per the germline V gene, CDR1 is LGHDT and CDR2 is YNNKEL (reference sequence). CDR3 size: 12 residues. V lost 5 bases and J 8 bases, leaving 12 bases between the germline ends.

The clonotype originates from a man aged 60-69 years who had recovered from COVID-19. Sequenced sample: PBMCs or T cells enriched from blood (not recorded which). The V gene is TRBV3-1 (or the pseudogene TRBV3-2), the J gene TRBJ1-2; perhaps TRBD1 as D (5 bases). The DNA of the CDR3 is TGTGCCAGCAGCACAAGGGGTCGGGGCTACACCTTC. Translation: CASSTRGRGYTF.